These 27 T cell receptor beta chains were all obtained from the same sample, sequenced in a study of cytomegalovirus exposure and HLA in healthy donors. The PCR used 60 Vbeta and 13 Jbeta primers. The table came from immunoSEQ multiplex PCR; TCRdb's copy has only in-frame clones and leaves some out. Here the sample spans under 200,000 clones, 80% being singletons. Sample: PBMCs. These receptors were taken from a human donor in good health.

The chain uses TRBV10-3 and TRBJ1-6; 9 bases agree with TRBD1. The CDR3 length is 16 residues. Germline CDR1 ENHRY, CDR2 SYGVKD. V gave up 6 bases and J gave up 4 bases; unmatched junction bases: 7. For the CDR3, the DNA is TGTGCCATCAGCCCTCGGACAGGGGAGTATAATTCACCCCTCCACTTT. Translated: CAISPRTGEYNSPLHF.

This clone was observed once. The chain joins TRBV4-3 to TRBJ1-1; a weak D match, TRBD1 (5 bases). The CDR3 has 13 amino acids. V was clipped by 0 bases and J by 5 bases, with 7 bases between them. Germline V gene data show CDR1 as LGHNA and CDR2 as YSLEER. The CDR3 nucleotides read TGCGCCAGCAGCCAAGATGGGGGGACTGAAGCTTTCTTT. It specifies CASSQDGGTEAFF.

The J gene is TRBJ2-1, the V gene TRBV14, with TRBD2 matching over 7 bases. The V segment lost 1 base and the J segment 4 bases; nucleotides outside the gene matches: 7. In germline, CDR1 is SGHDN, CDR2 FVKESK. This CDR3 region has 16 residues. CDR3 coding DNA: TGTGCCAGCAGCCAAGTCGCGTCTAGCGGATACAATGAGCAGTTCTTC. This gives the protein CASSQVASSGYNEQFF.

The chain joins TRBV12-5 to TRBJ1-1, with TRBD1 matching 7 bases. The CDR3 runs to 15 residues. The germline CDR1 and CDR2 sequences are LGHNT and FRNRAP. V shed 1 base, J shed 4 bases, and the junction held 6 bases outside the gene matches. CDR3 sequence: CASGLASQGGTEAFF. The CDR3 coding sequence is TGTGCTAGTGGTTTGGCCTCGCAGGGGGGCACTGAAGCTTTCTTT.

In this sample, this clone turned up once. The rearrangement uses TRBV7-9 and TRBJ1-2; a possible D gene is TRBD1 (6 bases). V was shortened by 4 bases and J by 4 bases, with 13 bases between the two germline ends. The V gene's germline CDR1 is SEHNR and CDR2 FQNEAQ (reference sequence). The CDR3 covers 14 residues. CDR3 sequence reads: CASSSGTLVYGYTF. CDR3 nucleotide sequence: TGTGCCAGCAGCTCCGGGACACTTGTCTATGGCTACACCTTC.

This chain links TRBV7-2 with TRBJ2-6, with 7 bases that match TRBD1. This CDR3 has 19 residues. V shed 5 bases and J 4 bases; nucleotides not matched to a gene: 17. Per the germline V gene, CDR1 is SGHTA and CDR2 is FQGNSA. The CDR3 loop is CASSQPSDRAYTGANVLTF. DNA for the CDR3: TGTGCCAGCAGCCAGCCCAGCGACAGGGCTTACACCGGGGCCAACGTCCTGACTTTC.

The J gene is TRBJ1-6, the V gene TRBV5-1, with 9 nucleotides matching TRBD1. The V segment lost 5 bases and the J segment 9 bases; nucleotides outside the gene matches: 6. Germline V gene data show CDR1 as SGHRS and CDR2 as YFSETQ. The CDR3 runs 14 residues. As DNA, the CDR3 is TGCGCCAGCAGACGGGACAGGGTTGGTTCACCCCTCCACTTT. This codes for CASRRDRVGSPLHF.

This chain links TRBV5-4 with TRBJ1-4; 9 bases line up with TRBD1. Trimming at V came to 4 bases and at J to 4 bases, leaving 8 bases not matched to a gene. The CDR3 spans 16 residues. CDR1 and CDR2 (germline): SGHNT, YYREEE (reference sequence). The CDR3 DNA sequence: TGTGCCAGCAGCGGTACAGGGGGCGAGGGTAATGAAAAACTGTTTTTT. The encoded protein is CASSGTGGEGNEKLFF. Supplemented by reference TRBV5-4 and TRBJ1-4, the full variable domain reads ETGVTQSPTHLIKTRGQQVTLRCSSQSGHNTVSWYQQALGQGPQFIFQYYREEENGRGNFPPRFSGLQFPNYSSELNVNALELDDSALYLCASSGTGGEGNEKLFFGSGTQLSVL.

This chain links TRBV21-1 with TRBJ2-6; the DNA was not used to check the table's D call, TRBD1. TRBV21-1 is reported as a pseudogene. CDR3 length: 18 residues. The CDR3 sequence is CASSSSGTGPNGANVLTF. CDR3 DNA sequence: TGTGCCAGCAGCTCATCCGGGACAGGCCCCAATGGGGCCAACGTCCTGACTTTC.

This chain connects TRBV5-6 to TRBJ2-7; 10 positions match TRBD1. Germline values: CDR1 SGHDT, CDR2 YYEEEE. V was clipped by 3 bases and J by 0 bases; unmatched bases: 3. CDR3 size: 15 residues. For the CDR3, the DNA is TGTGCCAGCAGCTCCGGGACAGGGGACTCCTACGAGCAGTACTTC. This gives the protein CASSSGTGDSYEQYF.

The chain is built from TRBV4-3 and TRBJ2-1; 12 bases are shared with TRBD2. V lost 5 bases to trimming and J lost 7 bases; unmatched junction nucleotides: 9. CDR1 and CDR2 (germline): LGHNA, YSLEER. CDR3 length: 16 residues. The DNA of the CDR3 is TGCGCCAGCAGCGTCCTAGCGGGGGGGTCTGGTAATGAGCAGTTCTTC. Translated, it gives CASSVLAGGSGNEQFF.

The rearrangement uses TRBV7-3 and TRBJ2-6; the D gene is possibly TRBD1 (6 bases). Germline V gene lookup returns CDR1 SGHTA and CDR2 FQGTGA. V dropped 6 bases and J dropped 1 base, with 10 bases sitting between them. The CDR3 is 15 residues long. CDR3 in DNA: TGTGCCAGCAGGATAGGGGGTTCTGGGGCCAACGTCCTGACTTTC. The encoded protein is CASRIGGSGANVLTF.

The chain joins TRBV7-2 to TRBJ2-7; 8 bases are shared with TRBD1. With V trimmed by 2 bases and J by 7 bases, 4 bases remained unmatched. CDR1 and CDR2 (germline): SGHTA, FQGNSA. This CDR3 is 13 amino acids long. The CDR3 coding sequence is TGTGCCAGCAGCTTAAGGACAGGGAAAGAGCAGTACTTC. Amino acids: CASSLRTGKEQYF.

This clone appeared once. V is TRBV7-9 and J is TRBJ1-2, with D maybe TRBD1 (6 bases). Germline loops: CDR1 SEHNR, CDR2 FQNEAQ (reference sequence). The CDR3 contains 15 residues. V lost 5 bases and J 5 bases, leaving 18 bases between the germline ends. For the CDR3, the DNA is TGTGCCAGCAGCCAAGCACAGGGAAGTTTTTATGGCTACACCTTC. Its translation is CASSQAQGSFYGYTF.

J is TRBJ2-3 and V is TRBV9; 9 nucleotides match TRBD2. CDR1 is SGDLS and CDR2 is YYNGEE in the germline V gene. V shed 4 bases and J 2 bases; nucleotides not matched to a gene: 5. The CDR3 is 15 residues long. The CDR3 region has the DNA TGTGCCAGCAGCTACAGCGGGGGGTCCACAGATACGCAGTATTTT. Residues: CASSYSGGSTDTQYF.

V is TRBV6-1 and J is TRBJ1-4; no clear D. Germline lookup yields CDR1 MNHNS and CDR2 SASEGT. V was pared by 2 bases and J by 8 bases, with 12 bases between. This CDR3 contains 14 residues. CDR3: CASSERRSQEKLFF. DNA for the CDR3: TGTGCCAGCAGTGAAAGACGGAGTCAGGAAAAACTGTTTTTT.

V and J are TRBV7-9 and TRBJ2-7; 7 nucleotides line up with TRBD1. Germline V CDR1 and CDR2: SEHNR, FQNEAQ (reference sequence). Trimming at V came to 4 bases and at J to 4 bases, leaving 16 bases not matched to a gene. This CDR3 spans 17 amino acids. CDR3 residues: CASSYPSNRGLIYEQYF. The CDR3 DNA reads as TGTGCCAGCAGCTACCCAAGTAACAGGGGTTTAATTTACGAGCAGTACTTC.

V gene TRBV4-1 combines with J gene TRBJ2-1; D is perhaps TRBD1 (5 bases). The length of the CDR3 is 15 residues. V shed 4 bases and J shed 5 bases, with 15 bases lying between them. The germline V gene encodes CDR1 MGHRA and CDR2 YSYEKL. DNA of the CDR3: TGCGCCAGCAGCCCCAGGTCAGGGATCGACAATGAGCAGTTCTTC. This encodes CASSPRSGIDNEQFF.

The gene calls are TRBV9 and TRBJ1-1; D might be TRBD1 (5 bases). V gave up 0 bases and J gave up 4 bases, with 10 bases separating them. The CDR3 contains 14 residues. Germline V gene data show CDR1 as SGDLS and CDR2 as YYNGEE. CDR3 residues: CASSVVGTITEAFF. In nucleotides, the CDR3 is TGTGCCAGCAGCGTAGTTGGGACTATCACTGAAGCTTTCTTT.

The V and J genes are TRBV7-8 and TRBJ1-2; D not resolved. CDR3 length: 16 amino acids. Germline CDR1 and CDR2: SGHVS and FQNEAQ. Trimming left V 0 bases short and J 0 bases short, with 11 bases between. CDR3 amino acids: CASSLAGGLPNYGYTF. The CDR3 DNA follows: TGTGCCAGCAGCTTAGCTGGAGGTCTCCCTAACTATGGCTACACCTTC.

The CDR3 spells CASSEGTGLYKNIQYF. The CDR3 nucleotides read TGCGCCAGCAGTGAGGGGACAGGGTTGTACAAAAACATTCAGTACTTC. The rearrangement links TRBV10-2 to TRBJ2-4; 9 nucleotides agree with TRBD1. V trimming: 2 bases; J trimming: 3 bases; junction bases outside the gene matches: 5. Germline CDR1 reads WSHSY; CDR2 reads SAAADI. The length of the CDR3 is 16 residues.

This rearrangement joins TRBV9 to TRBJ2-7; TRBD2 matches 12 bases. Trimming at V came to 4 bases and at J to 6 bases, leaving 11 bases not matched to a gene. CDR3 length: 16 amino acids. The germline CDR1 and CDR2 sequences are SGDLS and YYNGEE. CDR3 coding DNA: TGTGCCAGCAGCCCGGGGGCTAGCGGGGGGGCCTTCGAGCAGTACTTC. Amino acids: CASSPGASGGAFEQYF.

V usage is TRBV6-5 and J usage is TRBJ1-6; no clear D. V lost 5 bases, J lost 15 bases, and 14 bases lay in between. The CDR3 is 12 amino acids. CDR1 and CDR2 from the germline V gene are MNHEY and SVGAGI. CDR3 bases: TGTGCCAGCAGTATAAACGGAGCTCTCCTCCACTTT. Its protein is CASSINGALLHF.

CDR3 nucleotide sequence: TGTGCCAGCAGTGGACTAGCGGGGCCCGGCGAGCAGTACTTC. Encoded protein: CASSGLAGPGEQYF. The V call is TRBV2, the J call TRBJ2-7; TRBD2 aligns across 11 bases. V trimming: 4 bases; J trimming: 6 bases; junction bases outside the gene matches: 5. Germline lookup yields CDR1 SNHLY and CDR2 FYNNEI. CDR3 length: 14 residues.

In DNA, the CDR3 is TGTGCCATCAGTGAGTCGGGGGCAGGGGGTGGGTCACCCCTCCACTTT. Translation gives CAISESGAGGGSPLHF. V is TRBV10-3 and J is TRBJ1-6; TRBD1 matches at 7 bases. The J segment lost 10 bases and the V segment lost 0 bases, leaving 9 bases of the junction unmatched. In germline, CDR1 is ENHRY, CDR2 SYGVKD. The CDR3 is 16 amino acids.

V is TRBV9 and J is TRBJ2-5, with 11 positions matching TRBD2. V lost 4 bases to trimming and J lost 13 bases; unmatched junction nucleotides: 9. This CDR3 has 13 amino acids. From germline, CDR1 is SGDLS and CDR2 YYNGEE. Here the CDR3 reads CASSLTSGGTAYF. The CDR3 nucleotides read TGTGCCAGCAGCCTCACTAGCGGGGGTACCGCGTACTTC.

The chain combines TRBV6-5 with TRBJ1-6; TRBD1 might be the D (5 bases). The CDR3 extends over 14 amino acids. V lost 2 bases and J 7 bases, leaving 9 bases between the germline ends. Germline V gives CDR1 MNHEY, CDR2 SVGAGI. The CDR3 here is CASSYGRGNSPLHF. Here the CDR3 DNA reads TGTGCCAGCAGTTACGGAAGGGGAAATTCACCCCTCCACTTT.